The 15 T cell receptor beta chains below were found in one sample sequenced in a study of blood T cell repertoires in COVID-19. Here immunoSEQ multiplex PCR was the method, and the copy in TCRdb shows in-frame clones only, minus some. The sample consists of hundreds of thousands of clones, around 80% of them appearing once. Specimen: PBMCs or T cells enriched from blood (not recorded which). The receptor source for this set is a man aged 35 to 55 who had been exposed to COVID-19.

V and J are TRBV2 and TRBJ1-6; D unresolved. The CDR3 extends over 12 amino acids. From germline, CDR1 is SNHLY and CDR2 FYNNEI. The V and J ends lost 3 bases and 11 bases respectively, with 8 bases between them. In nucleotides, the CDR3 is TGTGCCAGCAGTGAGAGAGTACCACCCCTCCACTTT. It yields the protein CASSERVPPLHF. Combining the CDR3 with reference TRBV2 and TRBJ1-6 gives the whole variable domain EPEVTQTPSHQVTQMGQEVILRCVPISNHLYFYWYRQILGQKVEFLVSFYNNEISEKSEIFDDQFSVERPDGSNFTLKIRSTKLEDSAMYFCASSERVPPLHFGNGTRLTVT.

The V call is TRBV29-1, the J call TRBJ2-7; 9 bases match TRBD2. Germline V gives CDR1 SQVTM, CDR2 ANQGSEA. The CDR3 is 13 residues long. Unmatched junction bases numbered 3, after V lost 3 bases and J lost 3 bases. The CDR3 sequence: CSVDSSGDYEQYF. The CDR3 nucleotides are TGCAGCGTTGACTCTAGCGGGGACTACGAGCAGTACTTC.

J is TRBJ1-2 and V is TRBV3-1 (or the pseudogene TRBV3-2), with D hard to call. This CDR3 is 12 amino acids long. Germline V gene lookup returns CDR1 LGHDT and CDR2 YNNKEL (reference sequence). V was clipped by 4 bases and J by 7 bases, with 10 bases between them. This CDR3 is CASSPIEGGYTF. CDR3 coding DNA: TGTGCCAGCAGCCCCATTGAGGGTGGCTACACCTTC.

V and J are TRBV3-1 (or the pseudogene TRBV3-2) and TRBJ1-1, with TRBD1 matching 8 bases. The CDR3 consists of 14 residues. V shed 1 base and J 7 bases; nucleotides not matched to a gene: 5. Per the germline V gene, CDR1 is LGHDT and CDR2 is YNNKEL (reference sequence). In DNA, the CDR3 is TGTGCCAGCAGCCAAGGAGGACAGGGCGGTGAAGCTTTCTTT. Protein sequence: CASSQGGQGGEAFF.

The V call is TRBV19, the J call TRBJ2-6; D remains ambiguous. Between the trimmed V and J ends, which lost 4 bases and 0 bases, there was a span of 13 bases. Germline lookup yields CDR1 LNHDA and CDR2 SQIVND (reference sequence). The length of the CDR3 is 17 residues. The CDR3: CASSKLRTISGANVLTF. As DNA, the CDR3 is TGTGCCAGTAGTAAACTGCGAACCATCTCTGGGGCCAACGTCCTGACTTTC.

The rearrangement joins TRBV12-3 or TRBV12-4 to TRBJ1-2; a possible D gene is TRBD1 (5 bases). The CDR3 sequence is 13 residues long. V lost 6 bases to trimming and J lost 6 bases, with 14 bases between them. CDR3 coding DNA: TGTGCCAGCAGCTCAGGCCCAGGGCATGGCTACACCTTC. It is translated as CASSSGPGHGYTF.

In nucleotides, the CDR3 is TGTGCCAGCAGCCCTATTACTAGCGGGGCTATTCCCTACGAGCAGTACTTC. Protein product: CASSPITSGAIPYEQYF. This rearrangement joins TRBV21-1 to TRBJ2-7; the table's D call, TRBD2, was not checked against the DNA. TRBV21-1 is a known pseudogene. This CDR3 has 17 residues.

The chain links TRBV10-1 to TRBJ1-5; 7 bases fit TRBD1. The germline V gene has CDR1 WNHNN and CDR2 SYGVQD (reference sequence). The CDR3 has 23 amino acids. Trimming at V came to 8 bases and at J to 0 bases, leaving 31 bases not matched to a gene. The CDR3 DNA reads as TGCGCCAGCCACAGGGGACACAGTCCCCCGTCTATTTGGGGCAAGGGTAGCAATCAGCCCCAGCATTTT. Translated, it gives CASHRGHSPPSIWGKGSNQPQHF.

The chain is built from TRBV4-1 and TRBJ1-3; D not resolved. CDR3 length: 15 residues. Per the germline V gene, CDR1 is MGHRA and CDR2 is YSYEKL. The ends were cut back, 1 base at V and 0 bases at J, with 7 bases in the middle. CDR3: CASSQVISSGNTIYF. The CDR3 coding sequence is TGCGCCAGCAGCCAAGTTATTAGCTCTGGAAACACCATATATTTT.

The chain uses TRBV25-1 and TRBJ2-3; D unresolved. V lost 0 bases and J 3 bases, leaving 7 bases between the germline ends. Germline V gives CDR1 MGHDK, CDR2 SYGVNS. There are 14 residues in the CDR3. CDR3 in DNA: TGTGCCAGCAGTGAATATAGGAGTACAGATACGCAGTATTTT. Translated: CASSEYRSTDTQYF.

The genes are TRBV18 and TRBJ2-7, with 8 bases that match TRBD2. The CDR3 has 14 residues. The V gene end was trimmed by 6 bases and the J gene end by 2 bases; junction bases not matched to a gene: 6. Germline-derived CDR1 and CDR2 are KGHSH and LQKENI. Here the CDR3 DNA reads TGTGCCAGCTCGCCAGCAGCGGGGGCCTACGAGCAGTACTTC. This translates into CASSPAAGAYEQYF.

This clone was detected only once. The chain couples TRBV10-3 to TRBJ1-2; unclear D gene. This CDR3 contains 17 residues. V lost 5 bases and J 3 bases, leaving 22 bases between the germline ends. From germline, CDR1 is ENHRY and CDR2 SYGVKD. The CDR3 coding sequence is TGTGCCATCAGTACTCCCGGACTTGTCCCCTTAGACTATGGCTACACCTTC. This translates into CAISTPGLVPLDYGYTF.

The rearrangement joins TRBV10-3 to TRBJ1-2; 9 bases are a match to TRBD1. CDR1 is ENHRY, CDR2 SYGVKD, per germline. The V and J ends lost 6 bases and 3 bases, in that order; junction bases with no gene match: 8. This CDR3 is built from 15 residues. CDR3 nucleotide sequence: TGTGCCATCAGCACCGGGACAGGGTTAGACTATGGCTACACCTTC. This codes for CAISTGTGLDYGYTF.

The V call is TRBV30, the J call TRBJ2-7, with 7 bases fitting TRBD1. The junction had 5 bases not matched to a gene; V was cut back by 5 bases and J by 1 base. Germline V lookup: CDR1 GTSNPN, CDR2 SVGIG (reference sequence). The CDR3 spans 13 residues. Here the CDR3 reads CAWGTAKSYEQYF. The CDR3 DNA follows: TGTGCCTGGGGGACAGCAAAGTCCTACGAGCAGTACTTC.

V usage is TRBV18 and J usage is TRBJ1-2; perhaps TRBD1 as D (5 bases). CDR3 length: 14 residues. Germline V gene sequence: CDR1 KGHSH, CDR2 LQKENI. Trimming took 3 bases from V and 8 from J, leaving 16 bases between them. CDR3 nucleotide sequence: TGTGCCAGCTCACCTTCCCGGGGAGGGGACGGCTACACCTTC. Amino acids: CASSPSRGGDGYTF.